This is a list of T cell receptor beta chains from one sample in a study of shared clonotypes between healthy human individuals. The table came from immunoSEQ multiplex PCR; TCRdb's copy has only in-frame clones and leaves some out. Here the sample spans approximately 340,000 clones, approximately 79% being singletons. Specimen: memory CD4+ T cells sorted from blood. The receptors originated from a man younger than 40 in good health. Each CDR3 is given without its conserved first and last residue.

v_gene: TRBV29-1; CDR3aa: SVDGVQRETQY
v_gene: TRBV29-1; CDR3aa: SVYSETSYNEQF
v_gene: TRBV7-2; CDR3aa: ASSFTQGAKEQY
v_gene: TRBV15; CDR3aa: ATSGGLANEQF
v_gene: TRBV5-6; CDR3aa: ASSRSLNVDQPQH
v_gene: TRBV28; CDR3aa: ASRAGANVLT
v_gene: TRBV7-2; CDR3aa: ASSLDRRDYQPQH
v_gene: TRBV7-2; CDR3aa: ASSLVGGRVSYEQY
v_gene: TRBV6-5; CDR3aa: ASSLLMNTEAF
v_gene: TRBV15; CDR3aa: ATSKGSLSGNTIY